Detailed here is one T cell receptor (beta chain). This clone was recorded once. Which antigen it targets is not known. A read error may be the cause here, since a much bigger clone is one base away. The sample has other DNA sequences that encode this CDR3 too. This sample stems from a study of shared clonotypes between healthy human individuals (dated by TCRdb to the early 2020s). About the study as a whole: The cohort comprised a couple of women and a few men aged 18 to 49 years. The study deeply sequenced blood TCR repertoires of about 5 healthy adults to estimate repertoire size and the extent of clonotype sharing between individuals. To increase sequencing depth and limit assay-specific biases, TCR repertoire library preparation and sequencing were carried out by different laboratories using diverse techniques. Between about 0.8 and 9 billion PBMCs per donor were obtained by leukapheresis. Findings and caveats that apply to the study as a whole: The genetic and exposure-history diversity represented was limited by the small number of donors. Pairwise subsampling led to the expectation that sequencing depth would affect the degree of clonotype sharing among donors. Sampling was restricted to blood, and TCR repertoires in tissue are likely to differ from TCR repertoires in blood.

Healthy HIV-negative adults with no recently reported acute infections or vaccinations were included as donors. Only Caucasian adults living in Nashville, Tennessee, USA were represented among the donors. For unsorted samples, tens of millions of PBMCs were counted, and genomic DNA was extracted using the QIAamp DNA Blood Mini kit. Blood was collected by leukapheresis, and PBMCs were isolated by Ficoll-Histopaque density gradient centrifugation and then cryopreserved in liquid nitrogen vapor phase. The CDR3 runs 12 residues from the cysteine to the phenylalanine. The kept DNA is CDR3 alone, 36 bases in frame from the first base. The CDR1 and CDR2 encoded by the germline V gene are MDHEN and SYDVKM. V loses 5 bases of germline sequence and J loses 3 bases, and the interval between the two ends is 8 bases. TCR CDR3 regions were amplified from genomic DNA by multiplex PCR using the deep immunoSEQ assay. Extracted genomic DNA from each cell subset was spread evenly across all wells of several immunoSEQ 96-well plates, with each plate serving as a replicate. For unsorted PBMC, approximately 300 ng of genomic DNA, equivalent to about 30,000 T cell genomes, went into each replicate PCR. Ten immunoSEQ deep assay plates were used to sequence the unsorted PBMC genomic DNA. Purified libraries were measured with a Qubit 3.0 fluorometer, size-checked on a Bioanalyzer 2100, and measured again with the KAPA Library Quantification kit. Every immunoSEQ 96-well plate was sequenced on a dedicated single-read 150-cycle Illumina NextSeq 550 flow cell. As for how the authors treated the data: Because the immunoSEQ output included only junctional sequences and no quality scores, the filtering could not be the same as the filtering used for full-length reads. Sequences were annotated with PyIR, a Python wrapper for IgBLAST v1.9, using IMGT germline references to assign V/J genes and CDR3. Reads were removed for weak V/J assignments (E-value above 1e-6), missing CDR3, stop codons, out-of-frame junctions, or ambiguous translated residues. V3J clonotypes were defined as sequences sharing an identical inferred V gene, J gene, and CDR3 amino acid sequence. To compute the percentage overlap between repertoires, the number of shared unique clonotypes was divided by the size of the smaller repertoire. Three approaches were used to assess repertoire richness: RTK rarefaction, the Chao1 estimator, and Recon v2.1 estimates of unobserved clonotypes. TCRdb's version of the immuneACCESS table is confined to in-frame rearrangements and falls short of the full clone set. An unresolved V gene accounts for under half of the shortfall where checked; the remainder is of unknown origin. V, J and clone size reflect that table, while D and trimming were determined from the DNA. The sample yields about 510,000 clones; approximately 79% were counted once. The ten largest clones capture 10% to 15% of the sample.

The clonotype was recovered from a woman in her thirties or forties in good health. Some clones in this sample may be carry-over from other donors' samples. Recombination linked TRBV28 to TRBJ2-7; a tentative D call is TRBD1 (6 bases match). The sequenced sample was PBMCs. The CDR3 region reads CASSPRGYEQYF. The bases are TGTGCCAGCAGTCCCAGGGGCTACGAGCAGTACTTC.